This T cell receptor (beta chain) was recovered during a study of control samples from healthy donors and cancer patients. Clones were read by immunoSEQ multiplex PCR, and TCRdb kept only the in-frame ones, dropping some. This table holds tens of thousands of clones, 84% found once. V lost 4 bases, J lost 0 bases, and 12 bases lay in between. Germline V gene sequence: CDR1 MGHRA, CDR2 YSYEKL. CDR3 length: 15 residues. Sequenced sample: PBMCs. The chain couples TRBV4-1 to TRBJ1-1; possibly TRBD1 for D (5 bases). The sequence derives from a woman between 50 and 59 years old with lung cancer. The CDR3, as DNA: TGCGCCAGCAGCCTCCGGGGCAGTATGAACACTGAAGCTTTCTTT. Its translation is CASSLRGSMNTEAFF.